This T cell receptor beta chain stems from a study of tumor and adjacent non-tumor tissue in lung cancer. Background on the study: Samples averaged roughly 4.2 million productive TCRbeta reads each.

Three rounds of nested PCR, following a modified ARM-PCR protocol, produced the TCRbeta library. TCRdb re-called the multiplex PCR reads with MiXCR, one entry per CDR3 protein. The sample lists more than 60,000 distinct CDR3 sequences; under 85% were seen once. Findings and caveats of the study: TCR diversity was significantly greater in tumor than normal lung tissue. Shorter survival was associated with higher TCR diversity in tumors.

In germline, CDR1 is SQVTM, CDR2 ANQGSEA. V was pared by 3 bases and J by 15 bases, with 13 bases of the junction left unmatched. The CDR3 is 13 amino acids. RNA was extracted from bulk tissue without any cell sorting. Between August and November 2014, newly diagnosed, chemotherapy-naive lung cancer patients underwent thoracic surgery in China. For this clonotype: The antigen remains undetermined.

Sequenced sample: lung tumor tissue. This chain connects TRBV29-1 to TRBJ2-1; 8 bases agree with TRBD1. The sequence came from a woman aged 45 to 65 with non-small cell lung cancer. The CDR3 region is CSVEDGQGHLRFF. The CDR3 DNA sequence: TGCAGCGTTGAGGATGGACAGGGTCATCTCCGGTTCTTC.